The 24 T cell receptor beta chains in this list originate from one sample, sequenced in a study of shared clonotypes between healthy human individuals. Only in-frame clones appear in the TCRdb table, and some are missing; sequencing was by immunoSEQ multiplex PCR. Altogether about 1 million clones are present, roughly 80% being singletons, with the ten largest covering roughly 1.4%. The specimen sequenced was memory CD4+ T cells sorted from blood. As to subset: CD45RA-negative fraction. The receptor set was obtained from a young man in good health.

V is TRBV7-2 and J is TRBJ2-3, with 8 bases that match TRBD2. CDR1 is SGHTA, CDR2 FQGNSA, per germline. J gave up 5 bases and V 1 base, and 8 bases lay outside the gene matches. The CDR3 is 16 residues long. The CDR3 region is CASSLVSGGPRDTQYF. Written as DNA, the CDR3 is TGTGCCAGCAGCTTAGTCTCGGGGGGGCCGAGAGATACGCAGTATTTT.

This clone was observed at least ten times. The chain has TRBV28 and TRBJ1-3; 10 positions agree with TRBD1. The CDR3 is 17 residues long. V shed 2 bases, J shed 3 bases, and the junction held 7 bases outside the gene matches. CDR1 is MDHEN and CDR2 is SYDVKM in the germline V gene. The CDR3: CASSLTTGGKFGNTIYF. CDR3 DNA sequence: TGTGCCAGCAGTTTAACGACAGGGGGCAAATTTGGAAACACCATATATTTT.

In its sample, this clone was seen many times. V is TRBV10-1 and J is TRBJ2-3; 7 bases match TRBD1. V was pared by 6 bases and J by 0 bases, with 9 bases of the junction left unmatched. The CDR3 loop spans 16 amino acids. CDR1 and CDR2 (germline): WNHNN, SYGVQD (reference sequence). The CDR3 coding sequence is TGCGCCAGCAGCCAGGACAGGAAAACTAGCACAGATACGCAGTATTTT. It encodes CASSQDRKTSTDTQYF.

In this sample, this clone turned up a few times. The rearrangement joins TRBV4-2 to TRBJ2-7; D tentatively fits TRBD1 or TRBD2 (5 bases each). The CDR3 has 14 residues. Germline CDR1 and CDR2: LGHNA and YNFKEQ. Trimming left V 1 base short and J 3 bases short, with 10 bases between. CDR3 residues: CASSQVGDLYEQYF. CDR3 sequence (DNA): TGTGCCAGCAGCCAAGTAGGGGACCTCTACGAGCAGTACTTC.

V usage is TRBV30 and J usage is TRBJ1-6; D is undetermined. This CDR3 comprises 17 residues. V was cut by 4 bases and J by 3 bases, with 19 bases left in between. From germline, CDR1 is GTSNPN and CDR2 SVGIG (reference sequence). CDR3 in amino acids: CAWTPTRDFVYNSPLHF. The CDR3 region has the DNA TGTGCCTGGACGCCAACTAGGGATTTCGTCTATAATTCACCCCTCCACTTT. Full variable domain (remainder filled in from reference TRBV30 and TRBJ1-6): SQTIHQWPATLVQPVGSPLSLECTVEGTSNPNLYWYRQAAGRGLQLLFYSVGIGQISSEVPQNLSASRPQDRQFILSSKKLLLSDSGFYLCAWTPTRDFVYNSPLHFGNGTRLTVT.

This chain uses TRBV6-5 with TRBJ2-2; no definite D call. V was shortened by 0 bases and J by 6 bases, with 8 bases between the two germline ends. The CDR3 consists of 14 residues. In germline, CDR1 is MNHEY, CDR2 SVGAGI. In nucleotides, the CDR3 is TGTGCCAGCAGTTACTCAGACATGTCCGGGGAGCTGTTTTTT. Protein product: CASSYSDMSGELFF.

About this clone: Within the sample, other DNA sequences also encode this same CDR3. The chain has TRBV28 and TRBJ1-2; D may be TRBD1 (5 bases). The CDR3 has 13 residues. Germline-derived CDR1 and CDR2 are MDHEN and SYDVKM. V shed 3 bases and J shed 2 bases, with 7 bases lying between them. The CDR3 bases are TGTGCCAGCAGTTTGGGGGGGAACTATGGCTACACCTTC. Translating it yields CASSLGGNYGYTF.

The chain uses TRBV18 and TRBJ2-5; TRBD1 aligns across 7 bases. V lost 0 bases, J lost 5 bases, and 6 bases stayed unmatched. CDR1 and CDR2 from the germline V gene are KGHSH and LQKENI. This CDR3 contains 15 residues. CDR3 sequence reads: CASSPPSRGWETQYF. CDR3 nucleotide sequence: TGTGCCAGCTCACCACCATCCAGGGGGTGGGAGACCCAGTACTTC.

The gene calls are TRBV7-2 and TRBJ2-1, with 9 bases fitting TRBD1. V shed 6 bases and J 14 bases; nucleotides not matched to a gene: 5. Germline V gene sequence: CDR1 SGHTA, CDR2 FQGNSA. CDR3 length: 11 residues. The CDR3 spells CASSKGDREFF. The CDR3 bases are TGTGCCAGCAGTAAAGGGGACAGGGAGTTCTTC.

The chain carries TRBV7-9 and TRBJ2-7, with 7 bases fitting TRBD2. The CDR3 contains 16 residues. CDR1 and CDR2 (germline): SEHNR, FQNEAQ (reference sequence). Trimming took 5 bases from V and 6 from J; bases not matched to a gene: 16. The CDR3 reads CASSPPARRPGGEQYF. The CDR3 DNA reads as TGTGCCAGCAGCCCCCCGGCCAGACGACCGGGGGGCGAGCAGTACTTC.

CDR3 amino acids: CASSEEGLSNQPQHF. CDR3 in DNA: TGCGCCAGCAGTGAAGAGGGACTTAGCAATCAGCCCCAGCATTTT. V and J are TRBV10-2 and TRBJ1-5; tentatively, D is TRBD1 (5 bases). Per germline, CDR1 WSHSY and CDR2 SAAADI. This CDR3 has 15 residues. Trimming stripped 3 bases from V and 0 bases from J, with 9 bases between.

J is TRBJ2-5 and V is TRBV28, with D unresolved. The length of the CDR3 is 11 residues. V lost 4 bases to trimming and J lost 2 bases, with 2 bases between them. In germline, CDR1 is MDHEN, CDR2 SYDVKM. This CDR3 reads CASSSQETQYF. As DNA, the CDR3 is TGTGCCAGCAGTTCTCAAGAGACCCAGTACTTC.

The chain recombines TRBV19 with TRBJ1-2; D not certain. Germline V lookup: CDR1 LNHDA, CDR2 SQIVND (reference sequence). Trimming took off 6 bases at V and 8 bases at J, with 22 bases between the two ends. The CDR3 loop spans 15 amino acids. The CDR3 loop is CASRKEVTATGGYTF. The CDR3 bases are TGTGCCAGTAGGAAGGAAGTGACCGCGACTGGGGGCTACACCTTC.

The gene calls are TRBV5-1 and TRBJ1-3; TRBD1 aligns across 8 bases. Germline V CDR1 and CDR2: SGHRS, YFSETQ. This CDR3 contains 15 residues. V shed 0 bases, J shed 4 bases, and the junction held 3 bases outside the gene matches. The CDR3 loop reads CASSLATGGGNTIYF. The CDR3 DNA sequence: TGCGCCAGCAGCTTGGCCACAGGGGGAGGAAACACCATATATTTT. Filled out from reference TRBV5-1 and TRBJ1-3, the complete variable domain reads KAGVTQTPRYLIKTRGQQVTLSCSPISGHRSVSWYQQTPGQGLQFLFEYFSETQRNKGNFPGRFSGRQFSNSRSEMNVSTLELGDSALYLCASSLATGGGNTIYFGEGSWLTVV.

This chain connects TRBV27 to TRBJ1-1; D is undetermined. From germline, CDR1 is MNHEY and CDR2 SMNVEV (reference sequence). The CDR3 spans 15 residues. V lost 1 base and J 0 bases, leaving 9 bases between the germline ends. The CDR3 DNA reads as TGTGCCAGCAGTTTATTTGGAGTCTTGAACACTGAAGCTTTCTTT. This codes for CASSLFGVLNTEAFF.

The CDR3 region has the DNA TGTGCCAGCAGTGGTTGGACAGGGGGCACAGATACGCAGTATTTT. This gives the protein CASSGWTGGTDTQYF. The gene calls are TRBV2 and TRBJ2-3; 9 bases line up with TRBD1. This CDR3 spans 15 amino acids. V gave up 4 bases and J gave up 1 base; unmatched junction bases: 3. Germline V gives CDR1 SNHLY, CDR2 FYNNEI.

This clone was counted between two and nine times. The J gene is TRBJ2-2, the V gene TRBV2; D gene unclear. CDR1 is SNHLY, CDR2 FYNNEI, per germline. Trimming cost V 4 bases and J 0 bases, with 9 bases left between them. This CDR3 is built from 15 residues. CDR3 DNA: TGTGCCAGCAGTGTCGGCGGCGCGAACACCGGGGAGCTGTTTTTT. Encoded protein: CASSVGGANTGELFF.

CDR3 residues: CASSLVVGIGGREQFF. DNA for the CDR3: TGTGCCAGCAGCTTGGTTGTGGGGATCGGGGGGCGCGAGCAGTTCTTC. The chain couples TRBV5-4 to TRBJ2-1; D is perhaps TRBD2 (7 bases). The germline V gene has CDR1 SGHNT and CDR2 YYREEE (reference sequence). The CDR3 totals 16 residues. V was cut by 0 bases and J by 10 bases, with 20 bases left in between.

The chain carries TRBV10-2 and TRBJ2-4, with 9 positions matching TRBD1. With 6 bases clipped from V and 6 bases from J, the junction kept 15 bases outside the gene matches. CDR3 length equals 17 residues. CDR1 is WSHSY, CDR2 SAAADI, per germline. The CDR3 loop is CASRWDRDAQDGNIQYF. CDR3 sequence (DNA): TGCGCCAGCAGATGGGACAGGGACGCGCAAGATGGAAACATTCAGTACTTC.

V is TRBV11-2 and J is TRBJ2-5; a possible D gene is TRBD1 (6 bases). Per the germline V gene, CDR1 is SGHAT and CDR2 is FQNNGV. Trimming removed 4 bases at V and 12 bases at J, with 15 bases between. This CDR3 spans 12 amino acids. CDR3: CASSSLAGAEYF. CDR3 DNA: TGTGCCAGCAGCTCTCTTGCAGGGGCTGAGTACTTC.

This clone has only a few counts. CDR3 sequence (DNA): TGTGCCAGCAGGAAGGACAGGGGGCTGTATGGCTACACCTTC. Its protein is CASRKDRGLYGYTF. The chain carries TRBV6-6 and TRBJ1-2; 11 nucleotides line up with TRBD1. This CDR3 contains 14 residues. The germline CDR1 and CDR2 sequences are MNHNY and SVGAGI (reference sequence). The J segment lost 5 bases and the V segment lost 6 bases, leaving 5 bases of the junction unmatched.

The chain links TRBV4-1 to TRBJ2-7; no reliable D call. V lost 4 bases and J lost 2, with 9 bases in between. Per the germline V gene, CDR1 is MGHRA and CDR2 is YSYEKL. The CDR3 consists of 13 residues. Written as DNA, the CDR3 is TGCGCCAGCAGCCCGCCTGACACCTACGAGCAGTACTTC. Amino acids: CASSPPDTYEQYF.

The gene calls are TRBV4-2 and TRBJ2-4; 10 bases are shared with TRBD2. The V gene end was trimmed by 0 bases and the J gene end by 6 bases; junction bases not matched to a gene: 8. Germline V CDR1 and CDR2: LGHNA, YNFKEQ. There are 17 residues in the CDR3. The CDR3 protein is CASSQEMYSGGANIQYF. For the CDR3, the DNA is TGTGCCAGCAGCCAAGAAATGTACAGCGGGGGGGCAAACATTCAGTACTTC.

The rearrangement uses TRBV18 and TRBJ2-7, with TRBD1 matching 7 bases. CDR3 size: 14 residues. Germline V gene sequence: CDR1 KGHSH, CDR2 LQKENI. The junction had 9 bases not matched to a gene; V was cut back by 5 bases and J by 5 bases. The CDR3 nucleotides read TGTGCCAGCTCATTAGGACAGGTTTCCAACGAGCAGTACTTC. Its protein is CASSLGQVSNEQYF.